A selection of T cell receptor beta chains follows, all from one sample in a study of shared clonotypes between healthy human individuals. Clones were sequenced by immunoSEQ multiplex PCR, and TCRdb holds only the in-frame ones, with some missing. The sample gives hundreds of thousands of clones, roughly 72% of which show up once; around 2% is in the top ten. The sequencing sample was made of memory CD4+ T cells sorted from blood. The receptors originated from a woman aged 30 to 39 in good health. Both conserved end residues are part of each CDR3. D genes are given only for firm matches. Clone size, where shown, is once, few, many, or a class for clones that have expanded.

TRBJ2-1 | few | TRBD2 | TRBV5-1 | CASSLGLAGDNEQFF | TGCGCCAGCAGCTTGGGGCTAGCGGGAGACAATGAGCAGTTCTTC
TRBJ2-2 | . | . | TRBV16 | CASSPDRTGELFF | TGTGCCAGCAGCCCCGACCGAACCGGGGAGCTGTTTTTT
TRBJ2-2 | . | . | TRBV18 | CASSPSVLPNTGELFF | TGTGCCAGCTCACCAAGTGTACTACCGAACACCGGGGAGCTGTTTTTT
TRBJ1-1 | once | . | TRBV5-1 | CASSIQGGGDTEAFF | TGCGCCAGCAGCATACAGGGAGGGGGAGACACTGAAGCTTTCTTT
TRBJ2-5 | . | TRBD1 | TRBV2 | CASSEAGGESYETQYF | TGTGCCAGCAGTGAGGCAGGGGGCGAATCTTACGAGACCCAGTACTTC
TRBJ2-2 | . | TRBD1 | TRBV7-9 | CASSNGDSPNTGELFF | TGTGCCAGCAGCAATGGGGACAGTCCGAACACCGGGGAGCTGTTTTTT
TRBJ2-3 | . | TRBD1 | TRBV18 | CASSPETGPDTQYF | TGTGCCAGCTCACCAGAGACAGGGCCAGATACGCAGTATTTT
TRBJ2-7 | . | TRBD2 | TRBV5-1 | CASSPYNGLASSYEQYF | TGCGCCAGCAGCCCCTACAACGGACTAGCTTCTTCCTACGAGCAGTACTTC
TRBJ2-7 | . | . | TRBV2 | CASSESGAGSSYEQYF | TGTGCCAGCAGTGAATCGGGAGCGGGCTCTTCCTACGAGCAGTACTTC
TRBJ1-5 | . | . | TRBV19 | CASSIGSSNQPQHF | TGTGCCAGTAGTATAGGAAGTAGCAATCAGCCCCAGCATTTT
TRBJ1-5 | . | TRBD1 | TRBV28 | CASSVPQGGSNQPQHF | TGTGCCAGCAGTGTCCCACAGGGGGGATCTAATCAGCCCCAGCATTTT
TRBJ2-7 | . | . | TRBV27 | CASSLKVARGGYEQYF | TGTGCCAGCAGTTTAAAGGTAGCCAGGGGAGGTTACGAGCAGTACTTC
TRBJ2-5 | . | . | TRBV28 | CASSRGLETAQYF | TGTGCCAGCAGTCGGGGACTCGAGACGGCCCAGTACTTC
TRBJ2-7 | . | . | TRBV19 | CASSSTPWGSEQYF | TGTGCCAGTAGTTCTACCCCCTGGGGCTCCGAGCAGTACTTC
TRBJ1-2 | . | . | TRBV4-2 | CASSQVGQPTGYTF | TGTGCCAGCAGCCAGGTCGGACAGCCTACGGGCTACACCTTC
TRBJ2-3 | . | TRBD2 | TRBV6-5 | CASRLSGNEADTQYF | TGTGCCAGCAGGCTTAGCGGGAACGAGGCAGATACGCAGTATTTT
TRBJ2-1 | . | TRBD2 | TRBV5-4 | CASSFGGRAGNEQFF | TGTGCCAGCAGCTTTGGCGGGAGGGCTGGGAATGAGCAGTTCTTC
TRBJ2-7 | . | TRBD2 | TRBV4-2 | CASSQGLAGGEQYF | TGTGCCAGCAGCCAAGGACTAGCGGGAGGTGAGCAGTACTTC
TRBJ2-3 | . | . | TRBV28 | CASSLNWEDHRVPDTQYF | TGTGCCAGCAGCTTAAACTGGGAGGACCACAGGGTTCCAGATACGCAGTATTTT
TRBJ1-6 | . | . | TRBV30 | CAWSVNRFSYNSPLHF | TGTGCCTGGAGTGTTAACAGGTTCTCCTATAATTCACCCCTCCACTTT
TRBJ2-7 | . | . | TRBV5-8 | CASSLGGLYEQYF | TGTGCCAGCAGCTTGGGGGGGCTCTACGAGCAGTACTTC
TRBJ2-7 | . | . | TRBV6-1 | CASSGYPVGGYEQYF | TGTGCCAGCAGTGGGTATCCGGTGGGGGGCTACGAGCAGTACTTC
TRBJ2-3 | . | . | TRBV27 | CASRSRRVRTDTQYF | TGTGCCAGCAGGTCTAGGCGGGTACGCACAGATACGCAGTATTTT
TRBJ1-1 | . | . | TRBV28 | CASRTSTDTEAFF | TGTGCCAGCAGGACATCCACGGACACTGAAGCTTTCTTT
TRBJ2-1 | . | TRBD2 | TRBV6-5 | CASSLAGGRRNEQFF | TGTGCCAGCAGCCTAGCGGGAGGGCGTCGCAATGAGCAGTTCTTC
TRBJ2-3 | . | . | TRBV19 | CASSIPRGDTQYF | TGTGCCAGTAGTATCCCTAGGGGTGATACGCAGTATTTT
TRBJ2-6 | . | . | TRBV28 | CASSAFWRGANVLTF | TGTGCCAGCAGTGCTTTTTGGCGGGGGGCCAACGTCCTGACTTTC
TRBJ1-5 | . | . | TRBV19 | CASKPGTPFQPQHF | TGTGCCAGTAAGCCTGGAACCCCCTTTCAGCCCCAGCATTTT
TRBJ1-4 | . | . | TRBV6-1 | CASYTGWSEKLFF | TGTGCCTCGTACACCGGTTGGAGTGAAAAACTGTTTTTT
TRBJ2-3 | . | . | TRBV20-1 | CSARGPDTQYF | TGCAGTGCTAGAGGACCAGATACGCAGTATTTT
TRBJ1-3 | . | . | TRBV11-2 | CASSHRVDTIYF | TGTGCCAGCAGCCACAGGGTTGACACCATATATTTT
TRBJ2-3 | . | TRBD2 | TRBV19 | CASSMWKAGSTDTQYF | TGTGCCAGTAGTATGTGGAAAGCGGGGAGCACAGATACGCAGTATTTT
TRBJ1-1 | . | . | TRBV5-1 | CASSLVSDGEAFF | TGCGCCAGCAGCTTGGTCTCCGACGGTGAAGCTTTCTTT
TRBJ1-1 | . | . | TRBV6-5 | CASSYDSNRRAFF | TGTGCCAGCAGTTACGACAGTAATCGGCGAGCTTTCTTT
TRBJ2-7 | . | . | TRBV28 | CASSLGGLNYEQYF | TGTGCCAGCAGTTTGGGGGGCTTAAACTACGAGCAGTACTTC
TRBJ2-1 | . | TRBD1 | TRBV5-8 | CASSLGQVFYNEQFF | TGTGCCAGCAGCTTAGGACAGGTTTTCTACAATGAGCAGTTCTTC
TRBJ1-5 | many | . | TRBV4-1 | CASSQAGGQPQHF | TGCGCCAGCAGCCAAGCGGGGGGTCAGCCCCAGCATTTT
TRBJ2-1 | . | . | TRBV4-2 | CASSPHPNPGVPYNEQFF | TGTGCCAGCAGCCCCCACCCCAACCCGGGAGTTCCCTACAATGAGCAGTTCTTC
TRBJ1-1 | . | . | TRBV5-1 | CASATGTVNTEAFF | TGCGCCAGCGCCACCGGGACGGTGAACACTGAAGCTTTCTTT
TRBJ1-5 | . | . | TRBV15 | CATSSDRTGNRGTYQPQHF | TGTGCCACCAGCAGCGACAGAACAGGGAACAGAGGAACCTATCAGCCCCAGCATTTT
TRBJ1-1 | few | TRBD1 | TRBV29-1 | CSADREGGTEAFF | TGCAGCGCAGACAGGGAAGGAGGCACTGAAGCTTTCTTT
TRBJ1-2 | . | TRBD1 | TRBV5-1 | CASTPGQGNYGYTF | TGCGCCAGCACCCCGGGACAGGGGAACTATGGCTACACCTTC
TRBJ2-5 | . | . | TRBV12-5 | CASGWWDGETQYF | TGTGCTAGTGGTTGGTGGGACGGGGAGACCCAGTACTTC
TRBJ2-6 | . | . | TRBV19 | CASTIGFSGANVLTF | TGTGCCAGTACGATAGGGTTTTCTGGGGCCAACGTCCTGACTTTC
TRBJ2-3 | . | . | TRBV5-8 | CASRRTGVDTQYF | TGTGCCAGCAGGCGAACCGGTGTAGATACGCAGTATTTT
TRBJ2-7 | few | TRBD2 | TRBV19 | CASRPTSETYEQYF | TGTGCCAGTAGGCCCACTAGCGAAACCTACGAGCAGTACTTC
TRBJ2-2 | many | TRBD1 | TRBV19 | CASTKTGGTNTGELFF | TGTGCCAGTACCAAGACAGGGGGCACGAACACCGGGGAGCTGTTTTTT
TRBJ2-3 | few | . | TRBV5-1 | CASSFGQTDTQYF | TGCGCCAGCAGCTTCGGGCAAACAGATACGCAGTATTTT
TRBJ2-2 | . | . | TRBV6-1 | CASSVVSNTGELFF | TGTGCCAGCAGTGTAGTATCGAACACCGGGGAGCTGTTTTTT
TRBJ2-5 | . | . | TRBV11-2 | CASGGVRETQYF | TGTGCCTCCGGGGGAGTTCGGGAGACCCAGTACTTC
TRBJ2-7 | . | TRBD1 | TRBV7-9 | CASSLGFGDRAYEQYF | TGTGCCAGCAGCTTAGGGTTCGGGGACAGGGCCTACGAGCAGTACTTC
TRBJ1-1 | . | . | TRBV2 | CASSESRGDGTEAFF | TGTGCCAGCAGTGAAAGTAGGGGGGATGGAACTGAAGCTTTCTTT
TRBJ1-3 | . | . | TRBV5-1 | CASSLTESGIGNTIYF | TGCGCCAGCAGCTTGACGGAATCCGGGATAGGAAACACCATATATTTT
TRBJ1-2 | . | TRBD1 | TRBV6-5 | CASSYLPGGADYGYTF | TGTGCCAGCAGTTACCTCCCAGGGGGCGCCGACTATGGCTACACCTTC
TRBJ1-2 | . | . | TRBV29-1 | CSVDLTALKGYGYTF | TGCAGCGTTGATCTCACAGCCCTGAAGGGCTATGGCTACACCTTC
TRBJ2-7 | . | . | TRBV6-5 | CASSYSLGVRDEQYF | TGTGCCAGCAGTTACTCACTAGGGGTGAGGGACGAGCAGTACTTC
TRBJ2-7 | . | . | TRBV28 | CATIAVGFYEQYF | TGTGCCACCATAGCGGTAGGGTTTTACGAGCAGTACTTC
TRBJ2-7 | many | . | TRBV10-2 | CASSEVVRSYEQYF | TGCGCCAGCAGTGAAGTAGTCCGGTCCTACGAGCAGTACTTC
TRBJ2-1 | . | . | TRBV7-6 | CASSLGAEGNEQFF | TGTGCCAGCAGCTTAGGGGCGGAGGGCAATGAGCAGTTCTTC
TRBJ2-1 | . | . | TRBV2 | CASSGTNEQFF | TGTGCCAGCAGCGGGACCAATGAGCAGTTCTTC